A single sample is the source of the 6 T cell receptor beta chains below, sequenced in a study of cytomegalovirus exposure and HLA in healthy donors. The PCR was carried out with 60 Vbeta primers and 13 Jbeta primers. The method was immunoSEQ multiplex PCR; TCRdb's version includes in-frame clones alone and lacks a portion of them. The sample lists over 150,000 clones; around 72% were seen once. Specimen: PBMCs. The receptor set was obtained from a man between 18 and 35 years old in good health and CMV-seronegative.

CDR3 residues: CASKAGTGNTGELFF. Here the CDR3 DNA reads TGTGCCAGTAAGGCCGGGACAGGGAACACCGGGGAGCTGTTTTTT. The chain combines TRBV19 with TRBJ2-2, with 8 bases aligning to TRBD1. Germline CDR1 reads LNHDA; CDR2 reads SQIVND (reference sequence). V dropped 7 bases and J dropped 1; count of bases not matched to a gene: 5. This CDR3 has 15 residues.

By share, this clone counts as medium-sized. Additional DNA sequences in this sample encode the identical CDR3. The chain carries TRBV25-1 and TRBJ2-7; D is unclear. V lost 4 bases and J 5 bases, leaving 6 bases between the germline ends. The CDR3 runs to 11 residues. CDR1 and CDR2 from the germline V gene are MGHDK and SYGVNS. CDR3 loop: CASSGGNEQYF. The CDR3 coding sequence is TGTGCCAGCAGTGGCGGAAACGAGCAGTACTTC.

The chain carries TRBV5-6 and TRBJ2-5, with D hard to call. Between the trimmed V and J ends, which lost 4 bases and 5 bases, there was a span of 9 bases. Germline V gene sequence: CDR1 SGHDT, CDR2 YYEEEE. CDR3 size: 12 residues. The CDR3 region has the DNA TGTGCCAGCAGCCCTCAGTTGGAGACCCAGTACTTC. Its translation is CASSPQLETQYF.

The rearrangement links TRBV19 to TRBJ2-3; D call uncertain. The CDR3 has 14 residues. Germline V gene sequence: CDR1 LNHDA, CDR2 SQIVND (reference sequence). V lost 3 bases and J 0 bases, leaving 7 bases between the germline ends. The chain's CDR3 is CASSMGLSTDTQYF. The CDR3 DNA follows: TGTGCCAGTAGTATGGGCCTCAGCACAGATACGCAGTATTTT.

The table lists this clone with a few counts. V is TRBV25-1 and J is TRBJ2-1; 8 bases match TRBD2. In germline, CDR1 is MGHDK, CDR2 SYGVNS. There are 13 residues in the CDR3. J was trimmed by 3 bases and V by 8 bases; bases with no gene match: 3. CDR3 bases: TGTGCCAGCGGGGCGGGAGGCTACAATGAGCAGTTCTTC. Protein: CASGAGGYNEQFF.

J is TRBJ2-3 and V is TRBV29-1, with D maybe TRBD2 (6 bases). The germline gives CDR1 SQVTM, CDR2 ANQGSEA. CDR3 length: 14 amino acids. V was shortened by 4 bases and J by 0 bases, with 11 bases between the two germline ends. The CDR3 DNA reads TGCAGCGTTGTCCCGGGACTGAGCACAGATACGCAGTATTTT. This gives the protein CSVVPGLSTDTQYF.